This T cell receptor (beta chain) was identified in a study of shared clonotypes between healthy human individuals. Study details: Samples came from two female and a few male donors aged 18 to 49.

CDR1 SGDLS and CDR2 YYNGEE come from the germline V gene. The germline V and J ends were trimmed by 0 bases and 2 bases, with 11 bases remaining between them. CDR3 size: 16 residues. The study ran the assay at deep level. Loaded into unsorted PBMC replicate PCRs was roughly 300 ng DNA, 25,000 to 30,000 T cell genomes. As originally analysed: There were no quality scores in the junction-only immunoSEQ sequences, so filtering differed. Profiled with immunoSEQ multiplex PCR; TCRdb holds only in-frame clones, not every one. For V, J and clone size, that table is used; D and trimming come from the DNA. This table holds about 490,000 clones, around 79% found once.

The rearrangement links TRBV9 to TRBJ2-2; unclear D gene. The sequence derives from a middle-aged woman in good health. Some clones in this sample may be carry-over from other donors' samples. The sample comprised PBMCs. The DNA for the CDR3 is TGTGCCAGCAGCGTAGTCCCCGGCAGCAACACCGGGGAGCTGTTTTTT. Translating it yields CASSVVPGSNTGELFF.